These 31 T cell receptor beta chains were all obtained from the same sample, sequenced in a study of CD8 T cells in ankylosing spondylitis (dated by TCRdb to 2015 to 2018). Libraries were prepared through 5' RACE. Sequencing was carried out with an Illumina HiSeq 2500. TCRdb redid the processing of the public reads, applying fastp at Q25 and MiXCR, and retained in-frame beta chains. CDR3 protein sequences are deduplicated, and each keeps its most common genes and DNA. The sample table holds some 180,000 distinct CDR3 sequences, of which over 15% were seen once. Around 4% of the sample rests with the top ten. The sample was blood, either unsorted or a sorted T cell fraction (not recorded which). Source of these receptors: a male donor under 30 with ankylosing spondylitis or in good health (not recorded which). Donor details come from another sample of the same person, matched by shared clones.

This clonotype was observed many times. The chain employs TRBV11-2 and TRBJ1-1; a weak D match, TRBD1 (5 bases). The CDR3 spans 17 residues. V was clipped by 3 bases and J by 3 bases, with 20 bases between them. Germline CDR1 and CDR2: SGHAT and FQNNGV. CDR3 amino acids: CASSFEVGAIGDTEAFF. CDR3 coding DNA: TGTGCCAGCAGCTTTGAGGTCGGGGCAATCGGGGACACTGAAGCTTTCTTT.

The table lists this clonotype with many counts. The V gene is TRBV12-3 or TRBV12-4, the J gene TRBJ1-1; 7 positions match TRBD1. This CDR3 has 14 amino acids. V trimming: 6 bases; J trimming: 12 bases; junction bases outside the gene matches: 16. The CDR3: CASRLRQGLGETFF. As DNA, the CDR3 is TGTGCCAGCAGACTTAGACAGGGTCTAGGGGAAACTTTCTTT.

Ten or more counts support this clonotype. This chain uses TRBV11-2 with TRBJ2-1, with 8 bases matching TRBD2. This CDR3 has 16 residues. Trimming cost V 5 bases and J 3 bases; bases outside gene matches: 9. Germline loops: CDR1 SGHAT, CDR2 FQNNGV. CDR3 sequence: CASSPVMTSDYNEQFF. CDR3 in DNA: TGTGCCAGCAGCCCTGTGATGACTAGCGACTACAATGAGCAGTTCTTC.

This clonotype was counted only a few times. This chain's CDR3 is CSASFVGETQYF. CDR3 nucleotides: TGCAGTGCTAGTTTTGTTGGGGAGACCCAGTACTTC. V and J are TRBV20-1 and TRBJ2-5; no firm D call. The germline CDR1 and CDR2 sequences are DFQATT and SNEGSKA (reference sequence). This CDR3 comprises 12 residues. V lost 3 bases, J lost 5 bases, and 10 bases lay in between.

In its sample, this clonotype was seen many times. This chain uses TRBV5-1 with TRBJ2-5; the D gene is possibly TRBD2 (5 bases). Germline V lookup: CDR1 SGHRS, CDR2 YFSETQ. Trimming left V 2 bases short and J 5 bases short, with 22 bases between. The CDR3 totals 17 residues. DNA for the CDR3: TGCGCCAGCAGCTTCGGGGATAACTGGGTGTTTGGGGAGACCCAGTACTTC. This gives the protein CASSFGDNWVFGETQYF.

The chain recombines TRBV6-1 with TRBJ2-7; 7 nucleotides line up with TRBD2. The CDR3 spans 19 residues. The germline gives CDR1 MNHNS, CDR2 SASEGT. V shed 6 bases and J 3 bases; nucleotides not matched to a gene: 23. As DNA, the CDR3 is TGTGCCAGCAGCCTACTAGGGGTCGTCTCTAGCGGAGGGAACTACGAGCAGTACGTC. Protein sequence: CASSLLGVVSSGGNYEQYV.

This clonotype was counted many times. V gene TRBV20-1 combines with J gene TRBJ2-7; 7 bases agree with TRBD1. The CDR3 extends over 14 amino acids. V gave up 6 bases and J gave up 3 bases; unmatched junction bases: 11. Looked up from germline, CDR1 is DFQATT and CDR2 is SNEGSKA (reference sequence). The CDR3 here is CSALSTGIFYEQYF. As DNA, the CDR3 is TGCAGTGCGCTTTCGACAGGGATCTTCTACGAGCAGTACTTC.

At least ten counts were recorded for this clonotype. This CDR3 is CASSLSIAASSYNEQFF. In DNA, the CDR3 is TGTGCCAGCAGCTTATCGATAGCGGCTAGCTCCTACAATGAGCAGTTCTTC. The gene calls are TRBV7-6 and TRBJ2-1; D is perhaps TRBD2 (6 bases). CDR3 size: 17 residues. V was cut by 2 bases and J by 0 bases, with 14 bases left in between. Germline CDR1 and CDR2: SGHVS and FNYEAQ. The whole variable domain, remainder taken from reference TRBV7-6 and TRBJ2-1, is GAGVSQSPRYKVTKRGQDVALRCDPISGHVSLYWYRQALGQGPEFLTYFNYEAQQDKSGLPNDRFSAERPEGSISTLTIQRTEQRDSAMYRCASSLSIAASSYNEQFFGPGTRLTVL.

This clonotype was found many times. The chain uses TRBV20-1 and TRBJ1-6; D may be TRBD1 (5 bases). The CDR3 extends over 13 amino acids. The V gene's germline CDR1 is DFQATT and CDR2 SNEGSKA (reference sequence). With 5 bases removed from V and 7 bases from J, the gap between germline ends came to 12 bases. In DNA, the CDR3 is TGCAGTGCTCCCCCGGCAGGGAATTCACCCCTCCACTTT. Translation: CSAPPAGNSPLHF.

The chain combines TRBV20-1 with TRBJ2-2; TRBD2 matches at 9 bases. Germline V gives CDR1 DFQATT, CDR2 SNEGSKA (reference sequence). The CDR3 consists of 14 residues. V shed 3 bases, J shed 4 bases, and the junction held 3 bases outside the gene matches. The CDR3 reads CSASSGRSTGELFF. The CDR3 DNA reads TGCAGTGCTAGCAGCGGGAGGAGCACCGGGGAGCTGTTTTTT.

This clonotype was counted ten times or more. The rearrangement links TRBV7-9 to TRBJ2-4; 13 bases are shared with TRBD2. V lost 5 bases and J lost 1; bases outside the gene matches: 5. The CDR3 sequence is 17 residues long. Germline V lookup: CDR1 SEHNR, CDR2 FQNEAQ (reference sequence). The CDR3 DNA reads as TGTGCCAGCAGCAGGGGACTAGCGGGATGGGCCAAAAACATTCAGTACTTC. This sequence encodes CASSRGLAGWAKNIQYF.

This clonotype was counted at least ten times. This chain connects TRBV12-3 or TRBV12-4 to TRBJ2-7, with D possibly TRBD2 on 5 matching bases. Trimming removed 3 bases from V and 8 bases from J, with 8 bases in between. The CDR3 is 11 amino acids. The CDR3 loop is CASSFRGKQYF. CDR3 nucleotide sequence: TGTGCCAGCAGTTTCCGGGGTAAGCAGTACTTC.

The sample holds many counts of this clonotype. The rearrangement joins TRBV7-9 to TRBJ2-1; the D gene is possibly TRBD2 (6 bases). The V end lost 7 bases, the J end lost 3 bases, and 13 bases lay between the germline ends. Germline V gene sequence: CDR1 SEHNR, CDR2 FQNEAQ (reference sequence). CDR3 length equals 14 residues. The CDR3 loop reads CASKVGRDYNEQFF. The DNA of the CDR3 is TGTGCCAGCAAGGTTGGGCGGGACTACAATGAGCAGTTCTTC.

In its sample, this clonotype was seen many times. The chain employs TRBV5-1 and TRBJ2-1; 7 bases are shared with TRBD2. With 3 bases clipped from V and 6 bases from J, the junction kept 9 bases outside the gene matches. Germline CDR1 reads SGHRS; CDR2 reads YFSETQ. CDR3 length: 15 residues. CDR3 coding DNA: TGCGCCAGCAGCTGGACGGTACTAGCGACCAATGAGCAGTTCTTC. Translated, it gives CASSWTVLATNEQFF.

The gene calls are TRBV20-1 and TRBJ2-1; TRBD2 agrees at 15 bases. V was clipped by 2 bases and J by 7 bases; unmatched bases: 6. Germline V gene lookup returns CDR1 DFQATT and CDR2 SNEGSKA (reference sequence). CDR3 length: 16 residues. The CDR3 region has the DNA TGCAGTGCTAGACGAGGGACTAGCGGGAGGTTGAATGAGCAGTTCTTC. This encodes CSARRGTSGRLNEQFF.

This clonotype appeared a few times. V is TRBV21-1 and J is TRBJ2-3. TRBV21-1 is designated a pseudogene. The CDR3 has 15 residues. Here the CDR3 reads CASSKVVIGWDTQYF. The CDR3, as DNA: TGTGCCAGCAGCAAAGTGGTAATTGGGTGGGATACGCAGTATTTT.

This clonotype was observed at least ten times. V usage is TRBV19 and J usage is TRBJ1-6, with D unresolved. CDR1 is LNHDA and CDR2 is SQIVND in the germline V gene (reference sequence). V lost 7 bases and J 0 bases, leaving 10 bases between the germline ends. CDR3 length: 15 residues. The CDR3 sequence is CASNHRSSYNSPLHF. The CDR3 DNA reads as TGTGCCAGTAACCACCGGAGCTCCTATAATTCACCCCTCCACTTT.

This clonotype was seen ten or more times. The V call is TRBV10-3, the J call TRBJ2-7, with 10 bases that match TRBD2. The CDR3 covers 14 residues. J lost 1 base, V lost 7 bases, and 4 bases had no gene match. Germline-derived CDR1 and CDR2 are ENHRY and SYGVKD. CDR3 amino acids: CAINEAGGSYEQYF. The DNA of the CDR3 is TGTGCCATCAACGAAGCGGGAGGGTCCTACGAGCAGTACTTC.

There are many counts of this clonotype. The chain links TRBV6-1 to TRBJ2-1; possible D gene TRBD1, 5 bases. Trimming left V 8 bases short and J 0 bases short, with 11 bases between. This CDR3 is built from 14 residues. Germline V gene data show CDR1 as MNHNS and CDR2 as SASEGT. The CDR3: CASVQGASYNEQFF. CDR3 DNA sequence: TGTGCCAGCGTCCAAGGGGCCTCCTACAATGAGCAGTTCTTC.

This clonotype showed up many times. V usage is TRBV13 and J usage is TRBJ2-1; 9 bases are shared with TRBD2. Germline V CDR1 and CDR2: PRHDT, FYEKMQ (reference sequence). The CDR3 consists of 15 residues. V lost 5 bases to trimming and J lost 2 bases; unmatched junction nucleotides: 4. The CDR3 reads CASSDLAGAYNEQFF. The CDR3 coding sequence is TGTGCCAGCAGCGATTTAGCGGGAGCCTACAATGAGCAGTTCTTC.

This clonotype was counted ten times or more. The rearrangement uses TRBV29-1 and TRBJ1-3, with D possibly TRBD1 on 5 matching bases. The CDR3 loop spans 14 amino acids. V shed 4 bases and J shed 0 bases, with 10 bases lying between them. Germline V CDR1 and CDR2: SQVTM, ANQGSEA. The CDR3, as DNA: TGCAGCGTTGTAGGGGACTACTCTGGAAACACCATATATTTT. Translating gives CSVVGDYSGNTIYF. Looking up the rest from reference TRBV29-1 and TRBJ1-3 gives the full variable domain: SAVISQKPSRDICQRGTSLTIQCQVDSQVTMMFWYRQQPGQSLTLIATANQGSEATYESGFVIDKFPISRPNLTFSTLTVSNMSPEDSSIYLCSVVGDYSGNTIYFGEGSWLTVV.

This clonotype was seen ten or more times. The chain is built from TRBV12-3 or TRBV12-4 and TRBJ2-3; D gene unclear. Trimming shortened V by 6 bases and J by 2 bases, and 21 bases separated the two germline ends. The CDR3 totals 17 residues. The CDR3 sequence: CASSRTHASLNTDTQYF. Here the CDR3 DNA reads TGTGCCAGCAGCCGAACCCACGCGTCTCTGAACACAGATACGCAGTATTTT.

This clonotype was seen repeatedly, ten times or more. V and J are TRBV28 and TRBJ2-7; D is unresolved. V was cut by 5 bases and J by 0 bases, with 14 bases left in between. CDR1 MDHEN and CDR2 SYDVKM come from the germline V gene. This CDR3 is 15 amino acids long. CDR3 region: CASSLPRGSSYEQYF. In DNA form, the CDR3 reads TGTGCCAGCAGTCTCCCGCGAGGTAGCTCCTACGAGCAGTACTTC.

This clonotype was seen ten or more times. This chain connects TRBV7-8 to TRBJ2-2; 11 bases are shared with TRBD1. CDR3 length: 16 amino acids. The germline V gene encodes CDR1 SGHVS and CDR2 FQNEAQ. V dropped 7 bases and J dropped 5; count of bases not matched to a gene: 9. The CDR3 DNA is TGTGCCAGCATTAAAAGCCGGGACAGGGGGACCGGGGAGCTGTTTTTT. This encodes CASIKSRDRGTGELFF. Supplemented by reference TRBV7-8 and TRBJ2-2, the full variable domain reads GAGVSQSPRYKVAKRGQDVALRCDPISGHVSLFWYQQALGQGPEFLTYFQNEAQLDKSGLPSDRFFAERPEGSVSTLKIQRTQQEDSAVYLCASIKSRDRGTGELFFGEGSRLTVL.

This clonotype has a handful of counts. This rearrangement joins TRBV7-9 to TRBJ1-3; D not resolved. The CDR3 is made up of 14 amino acids. The germline CDR1 and CDR2 sequences are SEHNR and FQNEAQ (reference sequence). V was clipped by 2 bases and J by 1 base, with 6 bases between them. The CDR3 is CASSLMGSGNTIYF. The CDR3 coding sequence is TGTGCCAGCAGCTTAATGGGGTCTGGAAACACCATATATTTT.

In this sample, this clonotype turned up many times. The J gene is TRBJ2-7, the V gene TRBV29-1; either TRBD1 or TRBD2 may fit D (5 bases each). V shed 0 bases and J shed 6 bases, with 12 bases lying between them. This CDR3 is 13 amino acids long. Germline V CDR1 and CDR2: SQVTM, ANQGSEA. The CDR3 sequence: CSVEDLGVGEQYF. The CDR3 nucleotides read TGCAGCGTTGAAGATCTGGGGGTAGGCGAGCAGTACTTC.

Concerning this clonotype: A read error is likely, as this CDR3 ends without the conserved phenylalanine or tryptophan. The chain recombines TRBV19 with TRBJ2-7; 10 nucleotides align to TRBD2. V shed 7 bases and J 4 bases; nucleotides not matched to a gene: 1. CDR1 is LNHDA and CDR2 is SQIVND in the germline V gene (reference sequence). The CDR3 contains 12 residues. The CDR3 here is CASTSGSYEQYY. CDR3 in DNA: TGTGCCAGTACTAGCGGGAGTTACGAGCAGTACTAC.

This clonotype showed up many times. The V call is TRBV6-1, the J call TRBJ1-5; 9 bases align to TRBD1. In germline, CDR1 is MNHNS, CDR2 SASEGT. Unmatched junction bases numbered 5, after V lost 7 bases and J lost 1 base. The CDR3 is made up of 15 amino acids. The CDR3 region has the DNA TGTGCCAGCATGCGGGGACAGGGAAGCAATCAGCCCCAGCATTTT. Its protein is CASMRGQGSNQPQHF.

This clonotype was detected many times. The V call is TRBV11-3, the J call TRBJ2-2, with a tentative D call TRBD2 (8 bases). The V and J ends lost 5 bases and 6 bases respectively, with 28 bases between them. CDR3 length: 19 amino acids. CDR1 and CDR2 (germline): SGHNT, YENEEA. This CDR3 reads CASSRTGTFYSGKPGELFF. The CDR3 region has the DNA TGTGCCAGCAGCCGGACAGGAACTTTTTATAGCGGGAAGCCCGGGGAGCTGTTTTTT.

This clonotype was counted many times. The chain is built from TRBV7-8 and TRBJ1-4; D unresolved. Trimming left V 4 bases short and J 9 bases short, with 18 bases between. Germline assignment: CDR1 SGHVS and CDR2 FQNEAQ. CDR3 length: 15 residues. The DNA of the CDR3 is TGTGCCAGCAGCTCCTCCTCCACACGGCCCCAAAAACTGTTTTTT. Translation gives CASSSSSTRPQKLFF.

This clonotype came up many times. The chain joins TRBV20-1 to TRBJ2-1; 7 bases map to TRBD1. This CDR3 is built from 16 residues. Germline V gene data show CDR1 as DFQATT and CDR2 as SNEGSKA (reference sequence). The junction had 13 bases not matched to a gene; V was cut back by 1 base and J by 7 bases. The CDR3 DNA reads as TGCAGTGCTAGAGGATGGGGGACAGCCGAACTTAATGAGCAGTTCTTC. Translation: CSARGWGTAELNEQFF.